A selection of T cell receptor beta chains follows, all from one sample in a study of blood T cell repertoires in COVID-19. Method: immunoSEQ multiplex PCR; TCRdb's copy keeps in-frame clones and lacks some. The table lists 200,000 or so clones, 80% to 90% of them singletons, with about 4% in the top ten. Material: PBMCs or T cells enriched from blood (not recorded which). The source is a woman aged 40 to 55 with acute COVID-19. Both conserved end residues are part of each CDR3. A D gene is named only where the DNA matches it firmly. For some rows the clone size is stated as once, few or many, or as a class when expanded; others skip it.

d_gene: TRBD1; j_gene: TRBJ1-1; v_gene: TRBV5-6; abundance: once; CDR3nt: TGTGCCAGCAGCACAGATACAGGGGTATGGACTGAAGCTTTCTTT; CDR3aa: CASSTDTGVWTEAFF
d_gene: NA; j_gene: TRBJ2-7; v_gene: TRBV4-3; abundance: NA; CDR3nt: TGCGCCAGCAGCCAAGACGGCCCCAGGGACGAGCAGTACTTC; CDR3aa: CASSQDGPRDEQYF
d_gene: NA; j_gene: TRBJ1-4; v_gene: TRBV6-5; abundance: NA; CDR3nt: TGTGCCAGCAGGGTAAACAGGGAAGGGAAGGAACTGTTTTTT; CDR3aa: CASRVNREGKELFF
d_gene: TRBD1; j_gene: TRBJ1-5; v_gene: TRBV2; abundance: NA; CDR3nt: TGTGCCAGCAACCTACAGGGGGCGGGGGGTAGCAATCAGCCCCAGCATTTT; CDR3aa: CASNLQGAGGSNQPQHF
d_gene: NA; j_gene: TRBJ1-2; v_gene: TRBV12-3/TRBV12-4; abundance: NA; CDR3nt: TGTGCCAGCAGTTCTACAGATTACTATGGCTACACCTTC; CDR3aa: CASSSTDYYGYTF
d_gene: TRBD1; j_gene: TRBJ1-5; v_gene: TRBV19; abundance: NA; CDR3nt: TGTGCCAGTAGTACTACAGGGGGAAATCAGCCCCAGCATTTT; CDR3aa: CASSTTGGNQPQHF
d_gene: NA; j_gene: TRBJ1-1; v_gene: TRBV7-6; abundance: once; CDR3nt: TGTGCCAGCAGCCCCACTCCTGCGGGGAACACTGAAGCTTTCTTT; CDR3aa: CASSPTPAGNTEAFF
d_gene: TRBD1; j_gene: TRBJ1-2; v_gene: TRBV5-4; abundance: few; CDR3nt: TGTGCCAGCAGCTTGACCACAGGGGTGAGCACCTTC; CDR3aa: CASSLTTGVSTF
d_gene: TRBD1; j_gene: TRBJ1-1; v_gene: TRBV7-8; abundance: NA; CDR3nt: TGTGCCAGCAGCTTACCCGACAGGGCGTACGAAGCTTTCTTT; CDR3aa: CASSLPDRAYEAFF
d_gene: NA; j_gene: TRBJ1-1; v_gene: TRBV2; abundance: NA; CDR3nt: TGTGCCAGCGTCATACAGGGAAGGAACACTGAAGCTTTCTTT; CDR3aa: CASVIQGRNTEAFF
d_gene: NA; j_gene: TRBJ1-4; v_gene: TRBV6-5; abundance: once; CDR3nt: TGTGCCACCGGCGAAACCGGGGGAACTAATGAAAAACTGTTTTTT; CDR3aa: CATGETGGTNEKLFF
d_gene: TRBD1; j_gene: TRBJ1-2; v_gene: TRBV6-6; abundance: few; CDR3nt: TGTGCCAGCAGGGGACGTGGACAGGGCCTGGATGGCTACACCTTC; CDR3aa: CASRGRGQGLDGYTF
d_gene: TRBD2; j_gene: TRBJ2-7; v_gene: TRBV4-3; abundance: once; CDR3nt: TGCGCCAGCAGCCAACGGACTAGCGGGGGTTTAGTCGAGCAGTACTTC; CDR3aa: CASSQRTSGGLVEQYF
d_gene: NA; j_gene: TRBJ1-1; v_gene: TRBV5-1; abundance: NA; CDR3nt: TGCGCCAGCAGCACAGGTTTTGAAGCTTTCTTT; CDR3aa: CASSTGFEAFF
d_gene: TRBD1; j_gene: TRBJ2-1; v_gene: TRBV4-1; abundance: NA; CDR3nt: TGCGCCAGCAGCGAAGACAGGGGGCCAGGCTCCTACAATGAGCAGTTCTTC; CDR3aa: CASSEDRGPGSYNEQFF
d_gene: TRBD1; j_gene: TRBJ1-2; v_gene: TRBV7-2; abundance: NA; CDR3nt: TGTGCCAGCAGCTACCCCGGGGACAGGGTCGAGGGAGGCTACACCTTC; CDR3aa: CASSYPGDRVEGGYTF
d_gene: TRBD1; j_gene: TRBJ1-1; v_gene: TRBV30; abundance: NA; CDR3nt: TGTGCCTGGAGGTTGGACAGGACCACTTTCTTT; CDR3aa: CAWRLDRTTFF